This T cell receptor beta chain was observed in a study of cytomegalovirus exposure and HLA in healthy donors. For the study at large: The Caucasian-associated ancestry cluster held roughly 80% of 300 to 500 genotyped donors.

PCR was performed using 60 Vbeta and 13 Jbeta primers. Profiled with immunoSEQ multiplex PCR; TCRdb holds only in-frame clones, not every one. The sample holds 150,000 to 200,000 clones, around 80% seen once. The length of the CDR3 is 14 residues. From germline, CDR1 is MNHNS and CDR2 SASEGT. The V and J ends lost 8 bases and 1 base, in that order; junction bases with no gene match: 7. This clone was recorded once. The sequence came from a man aged 30-40 years in good health and CMV-seronegative. The chain couples TRBV6-1 to TRBJ2-7, with TRBD2 matching 8 bases. The sequencing sample was made of PBMCs. Here the CDR3 reads CASEERGPSYEQYF. The CDR3 nucleotides read TGTGCCAGCGAAGAGCGGGGGCCTTCCTACGAGCAGTACTTC.